Listed here are 27 T cell receptor beta chains from one sample, sequenced in a study of Ad26.COV2.S vaccination and SARS-CoV-2 variants. The sample's treatment: about 20 received Ad26.COV2.S at low or high dose, single or two shots; roughly five received placebo; per-sample allocation not given. Sampling happened 63 days after the first vaccine or placebo injection. Assay: immunoSEQ multiplex PCR; the TCRdb copy retains only in-frame clones and omits some. The data hold roughly 500,000 clones, with about 91% observed a single time. The sample was peripheral blood, taken in a trial of Ad26.COV2.S vaccine versus placebo. The receptors were gathered from a person between 18 and 60 years old who received the Ad26.COV2.S COVID-19 vaccine or a placebo.

The chain recombines TRBV13 with TRBJ2-2; 12 nucleotides align to TRBD2. The trim removed 5 bases at V and 6 bases at J, leaving 7 bases unmatched. Germline V gene lookup returns CDR1 PRHDT and CDR2 FYEKMQ (reference sequence). This CDR3 contains 16 residues. CDR3 region: CASSDEGLAGSGELFF. The CDR3 DNA reads TGTGCCAGCAGCGACGAGGGACTAGCGGGTTCCGGGGAGCTGTTTTTT.

The chain uses TRBV7-9 and TRBJ2-7; 10 bases map to TRBD1. Unmatched junction bases numbered 7, after V lost 5 bases and J lost 3 bases. The CDR3 covers 15 residues. Germline CDR1 and CDR2: SEHNR and FQNEAQ (reference sequence). The CDR3 bases are TGTGCCAGCAGCGGGACAGGGGCTAACAACTACGAGCAGTACTTC. It is translated as CASSGTGANNYEQYF. The whole variable domain, remainder taken from reference TRBV7-9 and TRBJ2-7, is DTGVSQNPRHKITKRGQNVTFRCDPISEHNRLYWYRQTLGQGPEFLTYFQNEAQLEKSRLLSDRFSAERPKGSFSTLEIQRTEQGDSAMYLCASSGTGANNYEQYFGPGTRLTVT.

The chain employs TRBV10-3 and TRBJ1-1, with D possibly being TRBD1 (6 bases). Per the germline V gene, CDR1 is ENHRY and CDR2 is SYGVKD. The CDR3 spans 16 residues. V was shortened by 3 bases and J by 0 bases, with 14 bases between the two germline ends. CDR3 residues: CAISDVFGGLNTEAFF. CDR3 DNA: TGTGCCATCAGTGATGTATTCGGGGGCCTGAACACTGAAGCTTTCTTT.

This rearrangement joins TRBV5-1 to TRBJ1-4; 7 bases agree with TRBD1. Germline CDR1 is SGHRS and CDR2 is YFSETQ. This CDR3 has 16 residues. V shed 4 bases, J shed 6 bases, and the junction held 12 bases outside the gene matches. The CDR3 protein is CASSKDRGLSDEKLFF. CDR3 coding DNA: TGCGCCAGCAGCAAGGATAGGGGGCTATCGGATGAAAAACTGTTTTTT.

This clone was recorded once. V gene TRBV4-1 combines with J gene TRBJ2-3; 10 bases line up with TRBD2. Germline assignment: CDR1 MGHRA and CDR2 YSYEKL. The CDR3 is made up of 19 amino acids. J gave up 0 bases and V 0 bases, and 9 bases lay outside the gene matches. CDR3 sequence reads: CASSQEYRGLAVSTDTQYF. The CDR3 nucleotides read TGCGCCAGCAGCCAAGAATACAGAGGACTAGCGGTTAGCACAGATACGCAGTATTTT.

V is TRBV4-3 and J is TRBJ1-4, with TRBD1 as a possible D gene (5 bases). V was pared by 5 bases and J by 0 bases, with 19 bases between. Germline V gene lookup returns CDR1 LGHNA and CDR2 YSLEER. This CDR3 comprises 18 residues. The CDR3 DNA reads as TGCGCCAGCAGCTCCCCGTCCTGGGACGGATCAACTAATGAAAAACTGTTTTTT. Encoded protein: CASSSPSWDGSTNEKLFF.

The rearrangement links TRBV4-1 to TRBJ2-2, with a tentative D call TRBD2 (7 bases). V was cut by 1 base and J by 4 bases, with 13 bases left in between. The CDR3 totals 16 residues. Germline loops: CDR1 MGHRA, CDR2 YSYEKL. CDR3 region: CASSQVLGGGTGELFF. Here the CDR3 DNA reads TGCGCCAGCAGCCAAGTGTTGGGAGGGGGCACCGGGGAGCTGTTTTTT.

The V gene is TRBV6-5, the J gene TRBJ2-2; 9 positions agree with TRBD2. Germline lookup yields CDR1 MNHEY and CDR2 SVGAGI. The CDR3 has 16 amino acids. The V gene end was trimmed by 2 bases and the J gene end by 5 bases; junction bases not matched to a gene: 6. DNA of the CDR3: TGTGCCAGCAGTTACATAGCGGGGGCCCTTACCGGGGAGCTGTTTTTT. Encoded protein: CASSYIAGALTGELFF.

The chain employs TRBV9 and TRBJ1-2; the D gene is possibly TRBD1 (6 bases). The germline CDR1 and CDR2 sequences are SGDLS and YYNGEE. The CDR3 runs to 15 residues. V was trimmed by 0 bases and J by 4 bases, leaving 13 bases between them. CDR3 nucleotide sequence: TGTGCCAGCAGCGTAGTTCCGGGGGCCATCTATGGCTACACCTTC. Amino acids: CASSVVPGAIYGYTF.

The rearrangement uses TRBV4-3 and TRBJ2-3; the match to TRBD2 covers 9 bases. The CDR3 loop spans 18 amino acids. V shed 4 bases and J 1 base; nucleotides not matched to a gene: 12. Looked up from germline, CDR1 is LGHNA and CDR2 is YSLEER. The DNA for the CDR3 is TGCGCCAGCAGCCGCGATATTTTTGAGCGGGGGGGCACAGATACGCAGTATTTT. It translates to CASSRDIFERGGTDTQYF.

This sequence joins TRBV19 and TRBJ2-3, with TRBD2 identical over 10 bases. Germline V CDR1 and CDR2: LNHDA, SQIVND (reference sequence). V shed 1 base and J 2 bases; nucleotides not matched to a gene: 6. This CDR3 spans 17 amino acids. CDR3 coding DNA: TGTGCCAGTAGTATAGTTGGGACTAGCGCGTACACAGATACGCAGTATTTT. This encodes CASSIVGTSAYTDTQYF.

This clone was detected ten times or more. The V call is TRBV6-2 or TRBV6-3, the J call TRBJ2-5; 8 bases map to TRBD1. The CDR3 is 14 amino acids. The ends lost 6 bases at V and 2 bases at J; junction bases unmatched: 5. Per the germline V gene, CDR1 is MNHEY and CDR2 is SVGEGT. CDR3 protein: CASSSQGAQETQYF. In nucleotides, the CDR3 is TGTGCCAGCAGCTCCCAGGGGGCACAAGAGACCCAGTACTTC.

The chain is built from TRBV7-2 and TRBJ2-3; D might be TRBD1 (5 bases). Germline V gene data show CDR1 as SGHTA and CDR2 as FQGNSA. The CDR3 is 16 residues long. V was cut by 2 bases and J by 2 bases, with 14 bases left in between. DNA of the CDR3: TGTGCCAGCAGCTTACCCTTAAAGGGGATCACAGATACGCAGTATTTT. Its translation: CASSLPLKGITDTQYF.

The CDR3 DNA is TGTGCCAGCTCCATCAGATGGTCAGCGATGAACACTGAAGCTTTCTTT. Its protein is CASSIRWSAMNTEAFF. The chain links TRBV27 to TRBJ1-1; no clear D gene. CDR1 is MNHEY, CDR2 SMNVEV, per germline (reference sequence). The CDR3 is 16 residues long. V was pared by 8 bases and J by 0 bases, with 19 bases between.

V and J are TRBV19 and TRBJ2-2; TRBD1 or TRBD2 may be the D gene (5 bases each). There are 15 residues in the CDR3. V was cut by 3 bases and J by 4 bases, with 12 bases left in between. Germline assignment: CDR1 LNHDA and CDR2 SQIVND (reference sequence). CDR3 coding DNA: TGTGCCAGTAGTATCGGGGCAGCCGCCACCGGGGAGCTGTTTTTT. As protein: CASSIGAAATGELFF.

V usage is TRBV9 and J usage is TRBJ2-2; tentatively, D is TRBD2 (6 bases). CDR1 SGDLS and CDR2 YYNGEE come from the germline V gene. V shed 4 bases and J shed 7 bases, with 14 bases lying between them. CDR3 length equals 14 residues. CDR3 in amino acids: CASSPRLEVGELFF. The CDR3 bases are TGTGCCAGCAGCCCTCGACTAGAGGTCGGGGAGCTGTTTTTT.

A few counts support this clone. The chain uses TRBV20-1 and TRBJ1-5; D gene unclear. Germline V gene lookup returns CDR1 DFQATT and CDR2 SNEGSKA (reference sequence). V gave up 3 bases and J gave up 0 bases, with 6 bases separating them. The CDR3 sequence is 13 residues long. CDR3 sequence: CSASKYSNQPQHF. Written as DNA, the CDR3 is TGCAGTGCTAGTAAATATAGCAATCAGCCCCAGCATTTT.

The chain employs TRBV6-6 and TRBJ1-2; the D is unclear. CDR1 and CDR2 from the germline V gene are MNHNY and SVGAGI (reference sequence). V was clipped by 5 bases and J by 4 bases, with 11 bases between them. The CDR3 has 13 residues. The CDR3 protein is CASSMGGSYGYTF. CDR3 DNA: TGTGCCAGCAGTATGGGCGGGAGCTATGGCTACACCTTC.

This rearrangement joins TRBV6-5 to TRBJ1-3; D remains unclear. The germline V and J ends were trimmed by 5 bases and 2 bases, with 13 bases remaining between them. The CDR3 is 15 residues long. Germline V lookup: CDR1 MNHEY, CDR2 SVGAGI. Here the CDR3 DNA reads TGTGCCAGCAGTCCCTCGGGTTCCCCTGGAAACACCATATATTTT. Amino acid sequence: CASSPSGSPGNTIYF.

The chain uses TRBV7-3 and TRBJ2-5, with D hard to call. The V and J ends lost 1 base and 2 bases respectively, with 5 bases between them. CDR3 size: 13 residues. The V gene's germline CDR1 is SGHTA and CDR2 FQGTGA. CDR3 coding DNA: TGTGCCAGCAGCTTAAGTGCACAAGAGACCCAGTACTTC. The encoded protein is CASSLSAQETQYF.

The chain couples TRBV3-1 (or the pseudogene TRBV3-2) to TRBJ2-4, with D maybe TRBD2 (5 bases). CDR1 is LGHDT, CDR2 YNNKEL, per germline (reference sequence). The CDR3 consists of 16 residues. Trimming stripped 2 bases from V and 0 bases from J, with 11 bases between. The DNA of the CDR3 is TGTGCCAGCAGCCAAAGAGGGTGGGAAGCCAAAAACATTCAGTACTTC. This sequence encodes CASSQRGWEAKNIQYF.

The chain couples TRBV5-1 to TRBJ2-5, with D perhaps assigned TRBD1 or TRBD2 (6 bases each). Trimming took off 4 bases at V and 3 bases at J, with 16 bases between the two ends. Germline CDR1 reads SGHRS; CDR2 reads YFSETQ. This CDR3 contains 15 residues. CDR3 sequence reads: CASSGGQGREETQYF. DNA of the CDR3: TGCGCCAGCAGCGGGGGGCAGGGTCGCGAAGAGACCCAGTACTTC.

The chain carries TRBV7-9 and TRBJ2-7; D not resolved. CDR3 length: 13 amino acids. Trimming shortened V by 1 base and J by 5 bases, and 9 bases separated the two germline ends. Germline CDR1 SEHNR, CDR2 FQNEAQ (reference sequence). CDR3 bases: TGTGCCAGCAGCTTAGGTAATCACAACGAGCAGTACGTC. It yields the protein CASSLGNHNEQYV.

The V call is TRBV4-1, the J call TRBJ2-7; 10 bases line up with TRBD1. Germline V lookup: CDR1 MGHRA, CDR2 YSYEKL. V shed 3 bases, J shed 7 bases, and the junction held 6 bases outside the gene matches. The CDR3 extends over 14 amino acids. The CDR3, as DNA: TGCGCCAGCAGCCAGAGACAGGGGGCCCTAGAGCAGTACTTC. As protein: CASSQRQGALEQYF.

V and J are TRBV4-1 and TRBJ2-4, with D unresolved. Deletions cut 1 base from V and 5 bases from J, with 9 bases between. CDR1 and CDR2 (germline): MGHRA, YSYEKL. This CDR3 has 14 amino acids. Written as DNA, the CDR3 is TGCGCCAGCAGCCAAGTCGCGGTCGAAAACATTCAGTACTTC. Protein: CASSQVAVENIQYF.

The CDR3: CASSKVSTGRGTEETQYF. The CDR3 DNA follows: TGTGCCAGCAGCAAAGTTTCCACGGGGAGGGGGACCGAGGAGACCCAGTACTTC. This chain uses TRBV21-1 with TRBJ2-5; the table's D call TRBD2 went unverified against the DNA. TRBV21-1 is recorded as a pseudogene. CDR3 length: 18 amino acids.

This chain uses TRBV3-1 (or the pseudogene TRBV3-2) with TRBJ2-1; no reliable D call. Trimming took 4 bases from V and 9 from J, leaving 10 bases between them. CDR1 LGHDT and CDR2 YNNKEL come from the germline V gene (reference sequence). This CDR3 comprises 12 residues. The CDR3: CASSPRVLEQFF. In DNA form, the CDR3 reads TGTGCCAGCAGCCCTAGGGTTCTTGAGCAGTTCTTC.